This entry features one T cell receptor beta chain sequence. This clonotype appeared many times. No antigen is known for it. The sample holds no much larger clone one base away, and base qualities are not on file. The data derive from a study of T cell repertoires in cytomegalovirus infection (dated by TCRdb to between 2018 and 2020). At the level of the whole study: Donor HLA type was relevant to the analysis, because carriage of CMV infection together with the matching HLA type was indicated by public TCR beta signatures.

Results the study describes overall, beyond this receptor: Carriers of CMV infection plus the relevant HLA type were discriminated by the cumulative frequency of public TCR beta family members in the study cohort and in an independent roughly 380-donor cohort. The ex vivo response was dominated by HLA-C-restricted CMV-specific TCR beta clonotypes, which also provided the single most frequent clonotype in two of eight donors.

Sequencing was carried out with an Illumina HiSeq 1500. TCRdb cleaned the public reads at Q25 with fastp, built clones with MiXCR and kept in-frame beta chains. When rows share a CDR3 protein, they turn into one entry using the most common DNA and genes. The sample contains roughly 640,000 distinct CDR3 sequences, approximately 25% of them found a single time. Clones ranked in the top ten supply around 8% of the sample. Sequenced: CD8+ T cells from PBMCs. The source of this sequence is a human donor in good health (CMV status not recorded). Some clones in this sample may be carry-over from other donors' samples.

The CDR3 amino acid sequence is: CASSPRQRQGDSPLHF. The base sequence is TGTGCCAGCAGCCCAAGACAGAGGCAAGGGGATTCACCCCTCCACTTT. The chain links TRBV7-6 with TRBJ1-6; a tentative D call is TRBD1 (5 bases match). Between the V and J ends, shortened by 5 bases and 8 bases respectively, the junction contains 19 bases. Sequences SGHVS (CDR1) and FNYEAQ (CDR2) are obtained from the germline V gene. The CDR3 runs 16 amino acids, cysteine and phenylalanine included. Only CDR3 DNA remains: 48 bases, in frame from the first base.